The rows below give T cell receptor beta chains drawn from one sample of a study of identical twins. TCRdb processed the 5' RACE reads anew with MiXCR; each CDR3 protein has one entry. The table lists 1.5 million or so distinct CDR3 sequences, roughly a third of them singletons. Sequences were obtained from cord blood. These receptors were collected from a newborn girl in good health. Both conserved end residues are part of each CDR3. A D gene is named only where the DNA matches it firmly. Size tells how often a clone was seen (once, few, many) or the class of an expanded clone, and some rows leave it out.

J gene: TRBJ2-3; clone size: .; V gene: TRBV20-1; D gene: TRBD1; CDR3 protein: CSAPRTGSTDTQYF; CDR3 DNA: TGCAGTGCTCCACGGACAGGGAGCACAGATACGCAGTATTTT
J gene: TRBJ2-7; clone size: .; V gene: TRBV24-1; D gene: .; CDR3 protein: CATSAGTASSYEQYF; CDR3 DNA: TGTGCCACCAGTGCGGGAACCGCCAGCTCCTACGAGCAGTACTTC
J gene: TRBJ2-2; clone size: .; V gene: TRBV27; D gene: .; CDR3 protein: CASSLTPPVLGGELFF; CDR3 DNA: TGTGCCAGCAGTTTAACCCCCCCGGTATTAGGCGGGGAGCTGTTTTTT
J gene: TRBJ1-2; clone size: few; V gene: TRBV20-1; D gene: .; CDR3 protein: CSARDGTNYGYTF; CDR3 DNA: TGCAGTGCTAGAGATGGGACAAACTATGGCTACACCTTC
J gene: TRBJ2-5; clone size: .; V gene: TRBV20-1; D gene: TRBD2; CDR3 protein: CSASGLAGAQETQYF; CDR3 DNA: TGCAGTGCCTCAGGACTAGCGGGCGCCCAAGAGACCCAGTACTTC
J gene: TRBJ1-1; clone size: .; V gene: TRBV15; D gene: .; CDR3 protein: CATSSRNTEAFF; CDR3 DNA: TGTGCCACCAGCAGCCGTAACACTGAAGCTTTCTTT
J gene: TRBJ2-2; clone size: .; V gene: TRBV2; D gene: .; CDR3 protein: CASSEGRGGELFF; CDR3 DNA: TGTGCCAGCAGTGAAGGGAGGGGTGGGGAGCTGTTTTTT
J gene: TRBJ2-1; clone size: once; V gene: TRBV7-2; D gene: .; CDR3 protein: CASSFKFGNEQFF; CDR3 DNA: TGTGCCAGCAGCTTTAAGTTTGGTAATGAGCAGTTCTTC
J gene: TRBJ2-7; clone size: .; V gene: TRBV4-1; D gene: TRBD1; CDR3 protein: CASSLRDSLYEQYF; CDR3 DNA: TGCGCCAGCAGCCTACGGGACAGCCTCTACGAGCAGTACTTC
J gene: TRBJ2-1; clone size: .; V gene: TRBV12-3/TRBV12-4; D gene: TRBD1; CDR3 protein: CASSRRQGAINEQFF; CDR3 DNA: TGTGCCAGCAGTCGACGACAGGGGGCGATCAATGAGCAGTTCTTC
J gene: TRBJ2-7; clone size: few; V gene: TRBV27; D gene: .; CDR3 protein: CASISYEQYF; CDR3 DNA: TGTGCCAGCATCAGCTACGAGCAGTACTTC
J gene: TRBJ2-3; clone size: few; V gene: TRBV25-1; D gene: .; CDR3 protein: CASSAFTSTDTQYF; CDR3 DNA: TGTGCCAGCAGTGCCTTCACTAGCACAGATACGCAGTATTTT
J gene: TRBJ2-7; clone size: many; V gene: TRBV16; D gene: .; CDR3 protein: CASSQSAYEQYF; CDR3 DNA: TGTGCCAGCAGCCAATCCGCCTACGAGCAGTACTTC
J gene: TRBJ1-2; clone size: many; V gene: TRBV6-6; D gene: .; CDR3 protein: CASSYSELYGYTF; CDR3 DNA: TGTGCCAGCAGTTACTCGGAGCTCTATGGCTACACCTTC
J gene: TRBJ2-7; clone size: .; V gene: TRBV28; D gene: TRBD2; CDR3 protein: CASSIPTSGLAYEQYF; CDR3 DNA: TGTGCCAGCAGTATCCCAACTAGCGGCCTAGCCTACGAGCAGTACTTC